Listed below are T cell receptor beta chains from one sample, sequenced in a study of T cell clones after liver transplantation. Data came from immunoSEQ multiplex PCR; TCRdb stores just in-frame clones and leaves some out. The data show roughly 55,000 clones, approximately 88% seen once. Material: CD4+ T cells from blood, obtained before liver transplant. These receptors were obtained from a human donor who received a liver transplant. CDR3s include the opening cysteine and the closing phenylalanine or tryptophan. The D gene is left open where the match is weak. Part of the rows lack a size; the others show once, few, many or a class for expanded clones.

clone_size,d_call,v_call,cdr3_length,cdr3_aa
-,-,TRBV5-3,16,CARSRNLSSYNSPLHF
once,-,TRBV11-2,13,CASSLDGNQPQHF
-,-,TRBV19,14,CASSPRTSSYEQYF
-,-,TRBV27,15,CASCLTSGRNEKLFF
-,-,TRBV7-9,15,CASSLTQRQDQPQHF
few,-,TRBV7-3,13,CASSTQQNTEAFF
-,-,TRBV7-2,13,CASTRERGETQYF
-,-,TRBV5-1,15,CASSSGGDTQETQYF
-,TRBD2,TRBV5-4,14,CASSPGLAEETQYF
-,-,TRBV4-1,17,CASRPLLSSGLGQPQHF
-,-,TRBV19,18,CASSIDLRDTLGRPEAFF